This note documents a single TCR beta chain sequence. The data originate from a study of control samples from healthy donors and cancer patients. The germline CDR1 and CDR2 sequences are SEHNR and FQNEAQ (reference sequence). The CDR3 runs to 15 residues. With 4 bases removed from V and 7 bases from J, the gap between germline ends came to 14 bases. The data were produced by immunoSEQ multiplex PCR, yet TCRdb's version contains in-frame clones alone and is incomplete. The repertoire has around 84,000 clones, around 83% of them found once; the top ten carry 11%. The genes are TRBV7-9 and TRBJ1-6; D not resolved. Source material: PBMCs. This clonotype was sampled from a man aged 55 to 69 with head and neck cancer. The CDR3 loop is CASSSTLPGNSPLHF. The CDR3 DNA reads TGTGCCAGCAGCTCCACTCTCCCGGGGAATTCACCCCTCCACTTT.